The TCR beta chain described here comes from a study of regulatory T cells in long-lasting Graves disease. Stated time point: persistent/refractory GD, antithyroid drugs over 5 years with positive TRAb. Isolated PBMC RNA provided the starting material for the TCR library. Sequencing libraries for TCR beta were prepared with iRepertoire HTBI primers and Arm-PCR of CDR3 regions. TCRdb reanalysed the multiplex PCR reads using MiXCR and keeps one entry per CDR3 protein. This table has 500,000 to 700,000 distinct CDR3 sequences, about 32% appearing once. Germline loops: CDR1 SGHDT, CDR2 YYEEEE. The CDR3 is 15 amino acids. Trimming took off 0 bases at V and 5 bases at J, with 12 bases between the two ends.

This chain uses TRBV5-6 with TRBJ2-4, with a weak D call TRBD1 (6 bases). The sequenced sample was peripheral blood mononuclear cells (PBMCs), obtained when the disease was refractory, from a patient treated with antithyroid drugs. The source is a female donor with Graves disease. The CDR3 sequence: CASSLGRGVENIQYF. The CDR3 coding sequence is TGTGCCAGCAGCTTGGGCAGGGGAGTGGAAAACATTCAGTACTTC.